This entry is about one TCR beta chain. Antigen unknown. This CDR3 comprises 18 residues. This entry is derived from a study of cytomegalovirus exposure and HLA in healthy donors. This table comes from immunoSEQ multiplex PCR, and its TCRdb copy is limited to in-frame clones, with some not included. The sample shows over 250,000 clones, 80% to 90% of them seen only once. Findings of the study overall: First-cohort TCR clusters tended to co-occur in the 120 or so validation repertoires, a later analysis found. Many donors carried some public TCRs, although rarity characterized most TCR sequences.

The sequence was collected from a woman younger than 35 in good health and CMV-seronegative. This sequence joins TRBV21-1 and TRBJ2-7; TRBD1, as called in the table, went unchecked against the DNA. TRBV21-1 counts as a pseudogene. The sequencing input was PBMCs. The CDR3 loop reads CASSKKHQGAIPPYEQYF. DNA for the CDR3: TGTGCCAGCAGCAAAAAACATCAGGGGGCGATACCCCCCTACGAGCAGTACTTC.